This T cell receptor (beta chain) was identified during a study of OX40 agonist ivuxolimab in advanced cancers. Study details: Patients with hepatocellular carcinoma, melanoma, renal cell or head and neck cancer made up the dose-escalation patients. Three patients had partial responses: one hepatocellular carcinoma, two cutaneous melanoma.

Patients were ruled out by autoimmune disease history or systemic immunosuppression. Assay used: immunoSEQ multiplex PCR; TCRdb lists only in-frame clones, some missing. The table shows about 13,000 clones, with about 80% occurring only once. The CDR3 spans 16 residues. The germline V gene has CDR1 SGHTA and CDR2 FQGTGA. V lost 1 base to trimming and J lost 2 bases; unmatched junction nucleotides: 5. The material was CD4+ or CD8+ T cells sorted from blood, obtained in a trial of the OX40 agonist ivuxolimab. The chain recombines TRBV7-3 with TRBJ2-1; 7 bases match TRBD2. The clonotype originates from an adult with an advanced solid tumor such as melanoma, head and neck, liver or kidney cancer. CDR3 in DNA: TGTGCCAGCAGCTTAAACGCGGGGGAAGCCTACAATGAGCAGTTCTTC. Protein sequence: CASSLNAGEAYNEQFF. The entire variable domain, with the rest obtained from reference TRBV7-3 and TRBJ2-1, is as follows: GAGVSQTPSNKVTEKGKYVELRCDPISGHTALYWYRQSLGQGPEFLIYFQGTGAADDSGLPNDRFFAVRPEGSVSTLKIQRTERGDSAVYLCASSLNAGEAYNEQFFGPGTRLTVL.